This T cell receptor (beta chain) was identified in a study of cytomegalovirus exposure and HLA in healthy donors. General study points: Most of the TCR beta V segments (in an earlier analysis) were productive either about 87% or about 30% of the time. CMV antigen specificity of a few CMV-associated chains was confirmed in vitro. Later genetic work tied a missense DCLRE1C variant to beta-chain V and J trimming.

PCR was performed using 60 Vbeta and 13 Jbeta primers. Sequencing was performed with immunoSEQ multiplex PCR; in TCRdb, only in-frame clones are kept and a portion is missing. The sample records about 150,000 clones, 64% being singletons. This CDR3 is 16 amino acids long. Germline CDR1 is MNHEY and CDR2 is SMNVEV (reference sequence). The J segment lost 5 bases and the V segment lost 1 base, leaving 7 bases of the junction unmatched. Of note for this clone: The antigen remains undetermined.

Sequenced material: PBMCs. This chain joins TRBV27 and TRBJ1-5, with 8 bases identical to TRBD1. This sequence was found in a woman aged 30 to 39 in good health and CMV-seropositive. CDR3 nucleotide sequence: TGTGCCAGCAGTTTATTCGCAGGGGGCGACGATCAGCCCCAGCATTTT. Translated, it gives CASSLFAGGDDQPQHF.